This record looks at one T cell receptor beta chain sequence and its context. The read stops 3 residues short of the end of the CDR3; the missing end is completed from the germline J gene. Measured with immunoSEQ multiplex PCR; TCRdb has only the in-frame clones, and not every one. The sample table includes roughly 30,000 clones. This record comes from a study of T cells in women clearing cervical HPV infection. Across the whole study: HLA type stays a possible confounder, typing being limited.

Germline V gene lookup returns CDR1 DFQATT and CDR2 SNEGSKA (reference sequence). Trimming cost V 2 bases and J 0 bases; bases outside gene matches: 11. This CDR3 has 17 residues. Cervical HPV DNA detected by MY09/MY11 PCR, typed by dot-blot. The chain couples TRBV20-1 to TRBJ1-1; 8 positions agree with TRBD1. Sequencing was performed on blood buffy coat. The sequence was obtained from a woman aged 18 to 75 with a cervical HPV16 infection that either progressed to CIN3+ or cleared (not recorded which). Partial CDR3 DNA: TGCAGTGCTAGACCCCCGGGCAGGGGGCGCGTGAACACTGAA. It encodes CSARPPGRGRVNTE. The whole CDR3 sequence reads CSARPPGRGRVNTEAFF.